The present T cell receptor (beta chain) was sequenced within a study of T-cell reconstitution after alpha-beta-depleted transplantation in children. This clonotype occurred many times. The antigen remains undetermined. TCRbeta library preparation incorporated unique molecular identifiers. MiXCR was run by TCRdb on the PCR reads, yielding one entry per CDR3 protein. Here the sample spans around 800,000 distinct CDR3 sequences, roughly 15% being singletons. The study, taken as a whole, reports: It was newly produced T cells that mostly accounted for T-cell counts and diversity one year after transplant.

Germline V CDR1 and CDR2: MGHRA, YSYEKL. The J segment lost 4 bases and the V segment lost 3 bases, leaving 4 bases of the junction unmatched. This CDR3 has 16 residues. The genes are TRBV4-1 and TRBJ2-1, with 12 nucleotides matching TRBD2. The sample here was PBMCs, mostly from graft donor cells, taken 360 days after TCRalphabeta/CD19-depleted stem cell transplant. The sequence was obtained from a male patient younger than 18 who had a stem cell transplant for acute lymphoblastic leukemia, so the T cells may come from the graft donor. The CDR3 loop reads CASSHLAGGPYNEQFF. Here the CDR3 DNA reads TGCGCCAGCAGCCACCTAGCGGGAGGGCCGTACAATGAGCAGTTCTTC.